Below, 23 T cell receptor beta chains from the same sample are listed, as sequenced in a study of CD8+ T cells in alopecia areata. The sequencing template was cDNA reverse transcribed from extracted RNA. Clones were sequenced by immunoSEQ multiplex PCR, and TCRdb holds only the in-frame ones, with some missing. The sample shows a few hundred thousand clones, around two fifths of them seen only once. Noted treatment: oral pan-JAK inhibitor, 5-10 mg twice daily. Sequenced here: CD4+ T cells sorted from blood, sampled at approximately week 30, from a patient treated with tofacitinib. The receptors stem from a human donor with alopecia areata.

CDR3 loop: CASTNPPGADGYTF. CDR3 DNA sequence: TGTGCCAGCACCAACCCCCCGGGGGCCGATGGCTACACCTTC. The V gene is TRBV6-5, the J gene TRBJ1-2; the D gene is possibly TRBD1 (6 bases). Germline V gives CDR1 MNHEY, CDR2 SVGAGI. This CDR3 spans 14 amino acids. V was trimmed by 7 bases and J by 6 bases, leaving 18 bases between them.

The rearrangement joins TRBV5-4 to TRBJ1-5; 8 bases are shared with TRBD1. Germline assignment: CDR1 SGHNT and CDR2 YYREEE (reference sequence). The CDR3 is 15 amino acids. J lost 5 bases, V lost 4 bases, and 8 bases had no gene match. CDR3 bases: TGTGCCAGCAGCCGGAGACAGGGGCTCGATCAGCCCCAGCATTTT. It specifies CASSRRQGLDQPQHF.

The V and J genes are TRBV6-5 and TRBJ1-2; D unclear. Trimming stripped 2 bases from V and 6 bases from J, with 7 bases between. There are 12 residues in the CDR3. Germline V gene sequence: CDR1 MNHEY, CDR2 SVGAGI. The CDR3 nucleotides are TGTGCCAGCAGTTACAATAGGGATGGCTACACCTTC. The encoded protein is CASSYNRDGYTF.

The V and J genes are TRBV5-1 and TRBJ2-7; 10 nucleotides agree with TRBD2. The CDR3 sequence is 15 residues long. After removal of 1 base from V and 0 bases from J, the junction contained 1 base not matched to a gene. Germline V gene data show CDR1 as SGHRS and CDR2 as YFSETQ. CDR3 nucleotide sequence: TGCGCCAGCAGCTTGCTAGCGGGGGACTCCTACGAGCAGTACTTC. This gives the protein CASSLLAGDSYEQYF.

V is TRBV30 and J is TRBJ1-1; 8 positions agree with TRBD1. The CDR3 sequence is 15 residues long. The J segment lost 2 bases and the V segment lost 0 bases, leaving 5 bases of the junction unmatched. The V gene's germline CDR1 is GTSNPN and CDR2 SVGIG (reference sequence). The CDR3 DNA reads as TGTGCCTGGAGTGTAAGCCAGGGGGCCAACACTGAAGCTTTCTTT. Its translation is CAWSVSQGANTEAFF.

This clone was counted only a few times. V and J are TRBV7-9 and TRBJ2-7, with TRBD1 matching over 7 bases. The CDR3 runs 14 residues. Germline V gene data show CDR1 as SEHNR and CDR2 as FQNEAQ (reference sequence). V lost 4 bases to trimming and J lost 2 bases; unmatched junction nucleotides: 5. The chain's CDR3 is CASSSPGQTYEQYF. The CDR3 region has the DNA TGTGCCAGCAGCTCACCGGGACAGACCTACGAGCAGTACTTC.

The rearrangement links TRBV27 to TRBJ1-2, with a tentative D call TRBD1 (5 bases). The CDR3 sequence is 13 residues long. Germline V gives CDR1 MNHEY, CDR2 SMNVEV (reference sequence). The V and J ends lost 5 bases and 6 bases respectively, with 13 bases between them. In nucleotides, the CDR3 is TGTGCCAGCAGTACGGGGTGGGGGGATGGCTACACCTTC. Protein: CASSTGWGDGYTF.

The chain employs TRBV30 and TRBJ2-2; 10 positions agree with TRBD1. The CDR3 sequence is 15 residues long. The junction had 9 bases not matched to a gene; V was cut back by 5 bases and J by 6 bases. The germline V gene encodes CDR1 GTSNPN and CDR2 SVGIG (reference sequence). The CDR3 spells CAWGPATGGPGELFF. DNA for the CDR3: TGTGCCTGGGGTCCCGCGACAGGGGGCCCCGGGGAGCTGTTTTTT.

The CDR3 spells CASSLDRARFF. The CDR3 bases are TGTGCCAGCAGTTTGGACAGGGCCCGGTTCTTC. This chain uses TRBV7-9 with TRBJ2-1; 8 bases are shared with TRBD1. Per germline, CDR1 SEHNR and CDR2 FQNEAQ (reference sequence). V dropped 6 bases and J dropped 15; count of bases not matched to a gene: 7. The CDR3 is 11 residues long.

This clone was seen only a few times. V gene TRBV7-8 combines with J gene TRBJ2-1; tentatively, D is TRBD1 or TRBD2 (5 bases each). V lost 3 bases, J lost 6 bases, and 15 bases lay in between. The germline V gene has CDR1 SGHVS and CDR2 FQNEAQ. The CDR3 spans 15 residues. The CDR3 reads CASSFAVSGSNEQFF. Written as DNA, the CDR3 is TGTGCCAGCAGCTTCGCAGTATCAGGGAGCAATGAGCAGTTCTTC.

This chain connects TRBV5-5 to TRBJ1-2; D is unclear. This CDR3 spans 15 amino acids. V lost 0 bases and J 8 bases, leaving 17 bases between the germline ends. Per the germline V gene, CDR1 is SGHKS and CDR2 is YYEKEE (reference sequence). The CDR3 sequence is CASSLADGPPRGYTF. For the CDR3, the DNA is TGTGCCAGCAGCTTGGCCGATGGGCCACCGCGCGGCTACACCTTC. Full variable domain (outside the CDR3, taken from reference TRBV5-5 and TRBJ1-2): DAGVTQSPTHLIKTRGQQVTLRCSPISGHKSVSWYQQVLGQGPQFIFQYYEKEERGRGNFPDRFSARQFPNYSSELNVNALLLGDSALYLCASSLADGPPRGYTFGSGTRLTVV.

This chain connects TRBV30 to TRBJ2-7; 8 bases are shared with TRBD2. CDR3 length equals 15 residues. V was pared by 8 bases and J by 1 base, with 13 bases of the junction left unmatched. Germline CDR1 GTSNPN, CDR2 SVGIG (reference sequence). The CDR3 loop reads CAPAAPASGSYEQYF. DNA of the CDR3: TGTGCCCCGGCGGCACCGGCTAGCGGGTCCTACGAGCAGTACTTC.

The rearrangement joins TRBV14 to TRBJ1-2, with D unclear. The germline V and J ends were trimmed by 1 base and 4 bases, with 7 bases remaining between them. There are 13 residues in the CDR3. Germline values: CDR1 SGHDN, CDR2 FVKESK. CDR3 nucleotide sequence: TGTGCCAGCAGCCAAGTTGGCGTCTATGGCTACACCTTC. This encodes CASSQVGVYGYTF.

The sample holds a few counts of this clone. This chain links TRBV4-2 with TRBJ1-6; 7 bases map to TRBD1. V was pared by 0 bases and J by 6 bases, with 11 bases of the junction left unmatched. The CDR3 runs 18 residues. Germline-derived CDR1 and CDR2 are LGHNA and YNFKEQ. This chain's CDR3 is CASSQDPNLGQTNSPLHF. The DNA of the CDR3 is TGTGCCAGCAGCCAAGATCCCAATTTGGGACAGACTAATTCACCCCTCCACTTT.

This clone has a count of ten or more. The V and J genes are TRBV4-1 and TRBJ1-1; possible D gene TRBD1, 6 bases. The CDR3 covers 15 residues. V was trimmed by 4 bases and J by 4 bases, leaving 16 bases between them. Germline CDR1 reads MGHRA; CDR2 reads YSYEKL. The CDR3 nucleotides read TGCGCCAGCAGCCCCCAGAGGGGGGAGAGCACTGAAGCTTTCTTT. It translates to CASSPQRGESTEAFF.

The J gene is TRBJ2-2, the V gene TRBV4-1; D is unresolved. There are 15 residues in the CDR3. Between the trimmed V and J ends, which lost 4 bases and 3 bases, there was a span of 12 bases. Per germline, CDR1 MGHRA and CDR2 YSYEKL. The CDR3 DNA sequence: TGCGCCAGCAGCCCCCCCGACGTACACACCGGGGAGCTGTTTTTT. Amino acids: CASSPPDVHTGELFF.

In its sample, this clone was seen a few times. The chain carries TRBV25-1 and TRBJ2-7; either TRBD1 or TRBD2 may fit D (5 bases each). The V and J ends lost 5 bases and 6 bases respectively, with 14 bases between them. Looked up from germline, CDR1 is MGHDK and CDR2 is SYGVNS. The CDR3 runs to 13 residues. The CDR3 nucleotides are TGTGCCAGCAGTACCCCGGGGCGGGTCGAGCAGTACTTC. This translates into CASSTPGRVEQYF.

This clone was seen more than once but under ten times. The chain has TRBV5-1 and TRBJ1-2; D perhaps matches TRBD1 (5 bases). In germline, CDR1 is SGHRS, CDR2 YFSETQ. The CDR3 runs 13 residues. V was shortened by 0 bases and J by 4 bases, with 7 bases between the two germline ends. The CDR3 DNA sequence: TGCGCCAGCAGCTTGGTGACAGCCTATGGCTACACCTTC. This encodes CASSLVTAYGYTF.

J is TRBJ2-3 and V is TRBV30; D call uncertain. Germline V CDR1 and CDR2: GTSNPN, SVGIG (reference sequence). The CDR3 is made up of 11 amino acids. With 6 bases removed from V and 11 bases from J, the gap between germline ends came to 15 bases. CDR3 in amino acids: CACLRVSGQYF. DNA of the CDR3: TGTGCCTGCCTCCGGGTCAGTGGGCAGTATTTT.

This rearrangement joins TRBV6-5 to TRBJ1-2; maybe TRBD1 (6 bases). Trimming cost V 6 bases and J 4 bases, with 9 bases left between them. Germline V lookup: CDR1 MNHEY, CDR2 SVGAGI. This CDR3 is 12 amino acids long. This CDR3 is CASRKGGYGYTF. CDR3 DNA sequence: TGTGCCAGCAGGAAGGGGGGCTATGGCTACACCTTC.

The sample holds one count of this clone. The chain recombines TRBV7-9 with TRBJ1-2; maybe TRBD1 (5 bases). Germline V gives CDR1 SEHNR, CDR2 FQNEAQ (reference sequence). Trimming took 5 bases from V and 14 from J, leaving 21 bases between them. The CDR3 spans 13 residues. The chain's CDR3 is CASSLKPGTEVTF. The CDR3 bases are TGTGCCAGCAGCCTCAAACCCGGGACCGAAGTAACCTTC.

The rearrangement uses TRBV7-3 and TRBJ2-2, with D uncertain. Between the trimmed V and J ends, which lost 5 bases and 5 bases, there was a span of 9 bases. This CDR3 has 13 residues. Per germline, CDR1 SGHTA and CDR2 FQGTGA. The CDR3 spells CASSDYTTGELFF. In nucleotides, the CDR3 is TGTGCCAGCAGCGATTATACAACCGGGGAGCTGTTTTTT.

This clone was observed a handful of times. This chain links TRBV19 with TRBJ1-1, with 7 positions matching TRBD1. This CDR3 is built from 14 residues. From germline, CDR1 is LNHDA and CDR2 SQIVND (reference sequence). With 7 bases clipped from V and 5 bases from J, the junction kept 10 bases outside the gene matches. This CDR3 is CASTRATGRTEAFF. CDR3 DNA: TGTGCCAGTACGCGGGCGACAGGGAGGACTGAAGCTTTCTTT. The full variable domain, in which reference TRBV19 and TRBJ1-1 provide the parts outside the CDR3, is DGGITQSPKYLFRKEGQNVTLSCEQNLNHDAMYWYRQDPGQGLRLIYYSQIVNDFQKGDIAEGYSVSREKKESFPLTVTSAQKNPTAFYLCASTRATGRTEAFFGQGTRLTVV.